This T cell receptor (beta chain) derives from a study of T cells in Graves' hyperthyroidism and ophthalmopathy (dated 2019 in TCRdb). About the investigation overall: Peripheral blood was sampled at the time of initial diagnosis, prior to any treatment. To identify TCR V-J signatures that set the groups apart, the researchers used a discovery cohort of more than 95 patients, made up of approximately 43 with Graves' ophthalmopathy and some 60 with stable Graves' hyperthyroidism. Prospective prediction of ophthalmopathy was tested in an independent validation cohort consisting of some 20 hyperthyroidism patients and some 17 patients who later progressed to ophthalmopathy. The roughly 91 discovery patients were randomly divided into training and test sets at a 7:3 ratio. The study also compared thyroid tissue and blood T-cell repertoires from more than 5 Graves' hyperthyroidism patients. Following sampling, methimazole starting at 30 mg daily was given to hyperthyroidism patients, and high-dose intravenous methylprednisolone was given to ophthalmopathy patients. The paper reports TCR Vbeta CDR3 sequencing of 140 or so peripheral blood samples: under 45 ophthalmopathy, fewer than 85 hyperthyroidism and around 17 progressor patients. Overall results and qualifications from the work: Most expanded thyroid clonotypes (frequency above 0.001) were also detected in blood, suggesting blood repertoires may reflect thyroid immune responses. In cross-validation, a model built on a 13 V-J signature told ophthalmopathy apart from stable hyperthyroidism with under 90% sensitivity and roughly 83% specificity, and in testing the same model reached 80%/75%. In validation, progression to ophthalmopathy was predicted by the model with 55% to 71% sensitivity and just over 72% specificity, a median of approximately 6.5 months before onset. Sample size was not statistically predetermined, and investigators were not blinded to group allocation.

This clonotype was counted ten times or more. There is no known antigen for this receptor. Within one base of it there is no much larger clone, and no base qualities were kept. The TCR beta CDR3 regions were amplified from the RNA transcripts. For the first round of RT-PCR on the TCR CDR3, the HTBI primer set was used together with the Qiagen OneStep RT-PCR kit. Libraries were constructed in a second round of multiplex PCR, after which size selection and purification were performed. Paired-end sequencing of the libraries was performed with 100 bp reads on an Illumina HiSeq2000. Per the source publication's procedure: SOAPnuke was used to process the raw data, removing reads that contained adapters or uncalled bases, had a mean Phred below 15, or lacked an exact match to the constant primer or identifier. High-quality paired reads were merged with COPE v1.2.5, and unique nucleotide sequences were defined as clonotypes. Clonotypes were aligned to IMGT TRBV, TRBD and TRBJ reference segments using MiTCR v1.1. The analysis was restricted to V-J combinations with a frequency above 0.0001, which together covered over 99% of the repertoires. A TCS score was defined as the ratio of F50 (clonal expansion) to E x V (chaos), with BLOSUM62-based TCRdist applied between CDR3 peptides within each V-J. Welch's t-statistics and random forest reduced several hundred V-J features to 13, which were used in a naive Bayes classifier (R e1071). Clones were called with MiXCR by TCRdb after fastp trimmed the public reads at Q25, and only in-frame beta chains were retained. Rows are combined by CDR3 protein, so each entry shows the most common genes and DNA. The V and J calls come from TCRdb's annotation, not from the publication. Present in this sample are some 770,000 distinct CDR3 sequences, roughly 15% of which were seen just once. Under 8.5% of the sample belongs to the ten largest clones.

Trimming costs V 4 bases and J 2 bases, and their ends lie 11 bases apart. The CDR3 measures 14 amino acids from cysteine to phenylalanine. Of the read, only the CDR3 DNA is kept; its 42 bases are in frame from base 1. Stable Graves' hyperthyroidism was defined as no progression to ophthalmopathy during 18 months of follow-up. Hyperthyroidism patients were newly diagnosed, with disease duration under 2 months, and aged 18 to 65 years. Exclusion was applied to patients with uncontrolled infections, other autoimmune diseases, pregnancy or lactation. Diagnoses were based on clinical symptoms, serum thyroxine and TRAb, thyroid ultrasound and orbital computed tomography. Ficoll-Paque density gradient centrifugation was used to isolate PBMCs from around 9.1 ml of fresh peripheral blood. Total RNA was extracted using Trizol reagent, and RNA quality was assessed on an Agilent 2100 Bioanalyzer.

Sequenced material: blood. The clonotype comes from a man between 18 and 35 years old with Graves' hyperthyroidism. The chain is encoded by TRBV12-3 or TRBV12-4 joined to TRBJ2-5; no confident D gene assignment can be made. The DNA reads TGTGCCAGCAGTTATCTACAACGGCAAGAGACCCAGTACTTC. Translated, it reads CASSYLQRQETQYF.